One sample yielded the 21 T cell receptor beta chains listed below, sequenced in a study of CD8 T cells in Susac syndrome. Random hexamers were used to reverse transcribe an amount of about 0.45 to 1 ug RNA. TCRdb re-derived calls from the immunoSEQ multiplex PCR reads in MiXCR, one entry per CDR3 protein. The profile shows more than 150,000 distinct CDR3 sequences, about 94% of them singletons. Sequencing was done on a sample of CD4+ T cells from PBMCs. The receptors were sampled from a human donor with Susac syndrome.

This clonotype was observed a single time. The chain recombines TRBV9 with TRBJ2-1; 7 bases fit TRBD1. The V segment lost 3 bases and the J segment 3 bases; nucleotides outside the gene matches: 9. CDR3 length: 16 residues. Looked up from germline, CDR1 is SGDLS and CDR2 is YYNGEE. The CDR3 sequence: CASSEPHGTVYNEQFF. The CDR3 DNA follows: TGTGCCAGCAGCGAACCCCACGGGACAGTCTACAATGAGCAGTTCTTC.

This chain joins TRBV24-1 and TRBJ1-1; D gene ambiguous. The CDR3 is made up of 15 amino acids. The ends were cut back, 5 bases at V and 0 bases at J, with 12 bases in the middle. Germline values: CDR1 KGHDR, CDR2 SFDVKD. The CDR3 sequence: CATSAPLRVNTEAFF. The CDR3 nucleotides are TGTGCCACCAGTGCCCCGTTGAGGGTGAACACTGAAGCTTTCTTT.

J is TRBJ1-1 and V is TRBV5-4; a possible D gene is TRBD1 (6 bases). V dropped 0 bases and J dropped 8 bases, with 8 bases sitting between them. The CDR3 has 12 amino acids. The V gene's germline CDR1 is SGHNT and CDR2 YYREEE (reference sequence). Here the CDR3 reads CASSLERGEAFF. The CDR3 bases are TGTGCCAGCAGCTTGGAGAGGGGGGAAGCTTTCTTT. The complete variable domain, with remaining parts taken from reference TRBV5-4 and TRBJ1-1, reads ETGVTQSPTHLIKTRGQQVTLRCSSQSGHNTVSWYQQALGQGPQFIFQYYREEENGRGNFPPRFSGLQFPNYSSELNVNALELDDSALYLCASSLERGEAFFGQGTRLTVV.

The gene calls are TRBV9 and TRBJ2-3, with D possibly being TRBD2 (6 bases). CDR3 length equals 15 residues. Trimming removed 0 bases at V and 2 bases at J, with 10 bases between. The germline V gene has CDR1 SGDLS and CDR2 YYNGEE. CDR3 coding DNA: TGTGCCAGCAGCGTAGGTAGCGGTTTCACAGATACGCAGTATTTT. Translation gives CASSVGSGFTDTQYF.

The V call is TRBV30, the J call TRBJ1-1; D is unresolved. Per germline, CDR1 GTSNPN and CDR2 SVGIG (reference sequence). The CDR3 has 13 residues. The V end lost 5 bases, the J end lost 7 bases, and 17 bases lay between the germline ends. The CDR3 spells CAWYPTAQSEAFF. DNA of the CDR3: TGTGCCTGGTATCCGACCGCACAGAGTGAAGCTTTCTTT.

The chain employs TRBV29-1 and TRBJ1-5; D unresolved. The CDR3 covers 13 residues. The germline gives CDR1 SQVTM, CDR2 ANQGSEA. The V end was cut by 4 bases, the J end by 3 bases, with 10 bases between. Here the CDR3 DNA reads TGCAGCGTTGCGGTCGGCACCAATCAGCCCCAGCATTTT. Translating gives CSVAVGTNQPQHF.

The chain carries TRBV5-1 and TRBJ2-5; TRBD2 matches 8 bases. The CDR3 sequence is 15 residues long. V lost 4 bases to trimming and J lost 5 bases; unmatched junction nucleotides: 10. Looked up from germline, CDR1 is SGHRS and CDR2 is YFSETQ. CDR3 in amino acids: CASSPTKTSAETQYF. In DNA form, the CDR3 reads TGCGCCAGCAGCCCGACGAAGACTAGCGCGGAGACCCAGTACTTC. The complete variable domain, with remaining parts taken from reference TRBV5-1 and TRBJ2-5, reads KAGVTQTPRYLIKTRGQQVTLSCSPISGHRSVSWYQQTPGQGLQFLFEYFSETQRNKGNFPGRFSGRQFSNSRSEMNVSTLELGDSALYLCASSPTKTSAETQYFGPGTRLLVL.

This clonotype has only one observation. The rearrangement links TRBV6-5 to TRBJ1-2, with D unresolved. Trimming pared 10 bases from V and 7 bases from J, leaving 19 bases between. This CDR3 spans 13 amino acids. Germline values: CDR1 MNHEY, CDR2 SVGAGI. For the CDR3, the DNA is TGTGCCACCCGTTGGTCCCTTAAGGGTGGCTACACCTTC. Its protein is CATRWSLKGGYTF.

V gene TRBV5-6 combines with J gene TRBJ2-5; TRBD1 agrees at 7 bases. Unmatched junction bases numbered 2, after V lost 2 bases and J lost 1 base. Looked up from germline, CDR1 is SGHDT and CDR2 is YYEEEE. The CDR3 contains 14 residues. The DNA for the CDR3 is TGTGCCAGCAGCTTAAGGGGGCCCCAAGAGACCCAGTACTTC. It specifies CASSLRGPQETQYF. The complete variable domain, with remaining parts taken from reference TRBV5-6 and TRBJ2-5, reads DAGVTQSPTHLIKTRGQQVTLRCSPKSGHDTVSWYQQALGQGPQFIFQYYEEEERQRGNFPDRFSGHQFPNYSSELNVNALLLGDSALYLCASSLRGPQETQYFGPGTRLLVL.

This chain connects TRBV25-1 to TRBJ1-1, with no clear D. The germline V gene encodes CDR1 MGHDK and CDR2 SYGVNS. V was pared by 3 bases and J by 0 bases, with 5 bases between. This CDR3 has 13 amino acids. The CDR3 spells CASSDHMNTEAFF. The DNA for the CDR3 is TGTGCCAGCAGTGATCACATGAACACTGAAGCTTTCTTT.

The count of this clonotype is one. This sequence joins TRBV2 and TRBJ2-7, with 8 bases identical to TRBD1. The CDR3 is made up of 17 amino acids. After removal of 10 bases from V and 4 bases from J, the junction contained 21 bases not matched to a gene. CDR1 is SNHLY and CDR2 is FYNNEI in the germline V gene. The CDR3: CATKGWTGTPSGYEQYF. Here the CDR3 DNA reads TGTGCCACCAAGGGCTGGACAGGGACTCCCTCGGGGTACGAGCAGTACTTC.

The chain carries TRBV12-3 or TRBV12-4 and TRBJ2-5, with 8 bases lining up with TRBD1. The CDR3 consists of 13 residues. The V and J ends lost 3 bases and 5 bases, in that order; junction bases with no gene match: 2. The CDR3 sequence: CASSFQGAETQYF. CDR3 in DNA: TGTGCCAGCAGTTTCCAGGGGGCGGAGACCCAGTACTTC.

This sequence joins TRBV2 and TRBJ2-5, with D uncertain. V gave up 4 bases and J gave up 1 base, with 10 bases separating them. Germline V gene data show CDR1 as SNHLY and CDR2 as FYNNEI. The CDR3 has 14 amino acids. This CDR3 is CASSVRTSQETQYF. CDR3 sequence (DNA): TGTGCCAGCAGTGTACGGACCTCCCAAGAGACCCAGTACTTC.

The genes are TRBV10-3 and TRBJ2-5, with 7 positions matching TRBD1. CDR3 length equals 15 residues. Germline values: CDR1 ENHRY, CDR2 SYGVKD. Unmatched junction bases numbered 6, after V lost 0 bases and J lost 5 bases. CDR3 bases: TGTGCCATCAGTGAGTCGGGACAGAAAGGCGAGACCCAGTACTTC. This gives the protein CAISESGQKGETQYF.

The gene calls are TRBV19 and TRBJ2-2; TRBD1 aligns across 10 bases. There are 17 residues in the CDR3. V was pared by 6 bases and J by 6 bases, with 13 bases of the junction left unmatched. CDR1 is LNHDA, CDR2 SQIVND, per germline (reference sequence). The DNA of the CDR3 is TGTGCCAGTAGGAGGGACAGGGGTCGGGGAAACTCCGGGGAGCTGTTTTTT. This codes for CASRRDRGRGNSGELFF. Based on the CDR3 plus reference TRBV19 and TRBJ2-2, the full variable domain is DGGITQSPKYLFRKEGQNVTLSCEQNLNHDAMYWYRQDPGQGLRLIYYSQIVNDFQKGDIAEGYSVSREKKESFPLTVTSAQKNPTAFYLCASRRDRGRGNSGELFFGEGSRLTVL.

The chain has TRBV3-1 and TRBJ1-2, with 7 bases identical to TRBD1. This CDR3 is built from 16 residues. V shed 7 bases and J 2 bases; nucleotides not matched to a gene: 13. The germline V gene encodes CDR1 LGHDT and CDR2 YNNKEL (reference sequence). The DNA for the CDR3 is TGTGCCAGCACTAAAAGAGGAGGGGGCGACAACTATGGCTACACCTTC. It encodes CASTKRGGGDNYGYTF. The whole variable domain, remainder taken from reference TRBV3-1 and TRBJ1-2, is DTAVSQTPKYLVTQMGNDKSIKCEQNLGHDTMYWYKQDSKKFLKIMFSYNNKELIINETVPNRFSPKSPDKAHLNLHINSLELGDSAVYFCASTKRGGGDNYGYTFGSGTRLTVV.

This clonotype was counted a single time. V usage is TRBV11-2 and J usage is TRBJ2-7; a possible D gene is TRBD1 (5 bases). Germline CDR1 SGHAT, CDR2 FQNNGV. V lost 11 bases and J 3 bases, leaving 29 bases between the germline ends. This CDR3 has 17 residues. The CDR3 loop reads CALRKATGQNKLYEQYF. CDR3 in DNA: TGTGCCTTAAGGAAGGCTACAGGTCAAAACAAACTCTACGAGCAGTACTTC.

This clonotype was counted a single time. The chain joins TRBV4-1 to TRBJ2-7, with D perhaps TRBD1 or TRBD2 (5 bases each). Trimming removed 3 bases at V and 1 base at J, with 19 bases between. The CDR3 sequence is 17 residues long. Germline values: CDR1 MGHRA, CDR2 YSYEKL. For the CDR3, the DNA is TGCGCCAGCAGCCATCACAGGACTGTAGCGCGTTCCTACGAGCAGTACTTC. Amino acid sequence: CASSHHRTVARSYEQYF.

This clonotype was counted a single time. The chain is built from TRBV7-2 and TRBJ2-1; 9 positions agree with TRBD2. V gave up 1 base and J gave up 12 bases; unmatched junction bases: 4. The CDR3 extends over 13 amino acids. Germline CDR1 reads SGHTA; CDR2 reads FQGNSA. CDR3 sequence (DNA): TGTGCCAGCAGCTTAGGGGGACTAGCCGCGCAGTTCTTC. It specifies CASSLGGLAAQFF.

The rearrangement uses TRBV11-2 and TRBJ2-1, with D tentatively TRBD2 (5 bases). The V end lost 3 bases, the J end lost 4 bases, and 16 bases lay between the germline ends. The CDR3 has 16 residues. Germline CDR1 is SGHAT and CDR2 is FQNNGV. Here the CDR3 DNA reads TGTGCCAGCAGCTTCGAGGGCCCCCCGAGTTACAATGAGCAGTTCTTC. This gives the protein CASSFEGPPSYNEQFF.

This CDR3 reads CASSRTRQETQYF. CDR3 DNA sequence: TGTGCCAGCAGCCGCACCCGGCAAGAGACCCAGTACTTC. This chain connects TRBV6-5 to TRBJ2-5; the D is unclear. This CDR3 spans 13 amino acids. Per germline, CDR1 MNHEY and CDR2 SVGAGI. Trimming pared 6 bases from V and 2 bases from J, leaving 10 bases between.